This T cell receptor (beta chain) was found in a study (dated by TCRdb to 2015 to 2017). About the study as a whole: The study tested whether tumor-infiltrating Tregs in breast cancer are recruited from blood Tregs or converted in situ from other CD4+ T cell subsets.

Broad study findings and their caveats: The validation in the larger cohort was limited to a single TCR beta V-J rearrangement instead of whole repertoires. The TCR gene usage of tumor memory CD4+ T cells clustered together with blood and lymph node memory CD4+ cells and with lymph node naive CD4+ cells. The TCR alpha and beta sequences of tumor-infiltrating Tregs showed the greatest overlap with tumor naive CD4+ T cells, followed by blood naive CD4+ T cells.

Cells that were CD4+CD25+CD127-/low were isolated as Tregs. Tregs, naive and memory CD4+ T cells from tumor, blood and ipsilateral draining lymph nodes of about five breast cancer patients underwent full-length TCR alpha and beta sequencing. Tumor tissue, along with lymph nodes from ipsilateral axillary dissection, was perfused with PBS, minced, and then digested using collagenase I and hyaluronidase. Ficoll density gradient centrifugation was used to isolate mononuclear cells from lymph nodes or from 40 to 50 ml of peripheral blood. FACS confirmed that the sorted cell populations were more than 90% pure. Reading from cysteine to phenylalanine, the CDR3 counts 15 amino acids. The CDR3 DNA has 45 bases and is translated from base 1. The germline V gene specifies SGHRS as CDR1 and YFSETQ as CDR2. The germline V end is reduced by 0 bases and the J end by 4 bases; junction bases left unmatched: 4. This clonotype was counted ten times or more. Which antigen it targets is not known. Base qualities are not provided; no much larger clone lies one nucleotide away.

Full-length TCR variable regions were amplified by 5' RACE PCR with constant-region reverse primers, followed by semi-nested PCR with Nested Universal Primer A. Using the ReliaPrep RNA Cell Miniprep System, total RNA was extracted, and the SMARTer RACE 5'/3' Kit was then used to reverse transcribe the RNA into 5'RACE-ready cDNA. Multiplex adaptors were used to barcode full-length TCR alpha and beta libraries, and the barcoded libraries were sequenced on an Illumina MiSeq. On the study's bioinformatics: For each of nine subset-tissue groups, sequencing data from the five patients were pooled, and the groups were then compared using unsupervised clustering of TCR gene usage. The Morisita-Horn index, with shared sequences weighted by their contribution to each repertoire, was used to calculate repertoire similarity. The raw public data were reprocessed by TCRdb itself: fastp quality trimming at Q25, MiXCR clonotype calling, in-frame beta chains only. Rows with a matching CDR3 protein are joined into one entry that keeps the most common DNA and genes. In this record, the V and J calls reflect TCRdb's handling and not the investigators' own analysis. The sample profile shows about 43,000 distinct CDR3 sequences; over 20% of them were found once. Of the sample, approximately 4.7% falls within the top ten clones.

The sequencing sample was made of Tregs sorted from a lymph node. The clonotype originates from a female donor with breast cancer. The V gene is TRBV5-1 and the J gene is TRBJ2-1; 7 central bases correspond to TRBD2. The CDR3 in this case is CASSLGSSGYNEQFF. The DNA sequence is given as TGCGCCAGCAGCTTGGGCTCTAGCGGATACAATGAGCAGTTCTTC.